This entry describes one T cell receptor (beta chain). Antigen: not known. The same CDR3 can be traced to other DNA sequences in this sample. Reverse transcription of all isolated RNA meant that expressed TCRB transcripts were sequenced. This table comes from immunoSEQ multiplex PCR, and its TCRdb copy is limited to in-frame clones, with some not included. Of 970,000 or so clones listed, around a sixth are singletons. The data originate from a study of beta chain features in type 1 diabetes. Study-level points and caveats: Healthy donors had naive, central memory and Treg TCRB repertoires that appeared less similar than those seen among patients. The study found moderately but significantly shorter TCRB CDR3s in all four CD4+ subsets of Type 1 diabetes patients. Shorter templates may be favored by PCR, equally so in patients and controls.

V gave up 4 bases and J gave up 1 base; unmatched junction bases: 3. Germline lookup yields CDR1 SGHRS and CDR2 YFSETQ. CDR3 length: 14 amino acids. The specimen sequenced was naive CD4+ T cells from blood. The chain uses TRBV5-1 and TRBJ2-5, with 8 bases that match TRBD1. The clonotype comes from a woman under 30 in good health. CDR3 DNA: TGCGCCAGCAGCACCGGACAGGGCCAAGAGACCCAGTACTTC. Protein: CASSTGQGQETQYF.